What follows describes a single T cell receptor (beta chain). This receptor's antigen is unknown. No much larger clonotype is one base removed from it; base qualities were not supplied. This sample is drawn from a study of cytomegalovirus exposure and HLA in healthy donors (dated by TCRdb to 2016 to 2017). Describing the broader study: According to a later analysis, the approximately 120 validation repertoires were produced on the same platform as the 700 or so repertoires of the first cohort. The aim of the study was to test whether cataloging public T cell receptors could identify signatures of past pathogen exposure. A separate validation cohort of approximately 130 different subjects was used in addition to the roughly 640-subject first cohort. To predict cytomegalovirus infection status, the study brought together high-throughput TCR immunosequencing, statistical association of individual TCRs with disease status, and machine learning. Results the study describes overall, beyond this receptor: The classifier was reported to diagnose cytomegalovirus status with high specificity and sensitivity in both the original cohort and the validation cohort. The validation cohort had no HLA typing available for a later analysis, so co-occurrence within that cohort was assessed over all 110 or so repertoires. A few of the identified cytomegalovirus-associated TCR beta chains were confirmed in vitro to be specific for cytomegalovirus antigens. Of the cluster scores, roughly 95% were above 0 in a later analysis, which found that TCRs clustered in the first cohort also tended to co-occur in the 130 or so validation repertoires. According to the authors, the approach could potentially be generalized to other disease states and immunological phenotypes. A total of fewer than 200 TCR beta chains were listed by the study as associated with cytomegalovirus. While some public TCRs were present in many individuals, most TCR sequences turned up only very rarely across donors.

Between the V and J ends, shortened by 5 bases and 3 bases respectively, the junction contains 11 bases. Measured from the cysteine to the phenylalanine, the CDR3 is 14 residues long. Only the CDR3 DNA is retained, 42 bases long and in frame from the first base. CDR1 and CDR2 are drawn from the germline V gene (reference sequence): MNHEY, SMNVEV. Separate from the roughly 650-subject first cohort, the validation cohort of 120 subjects was the group to which the donors belonged. Preparation of the library involved the immunoSEQ multiplex PCR assay. Per the source publication's procedure: To diagnose cytomegalovirus status from the catalog of TCR beta chain sequences, a statistical classification framework was built. Imported from immuneACCESS, the table was reduced by TCRdb to in-frame sequences with V and J called. These copies leave out some clones; in studies compared against another copy, an unresolved V gene accounts for under half, and the cause of the remainder is not known. Clonal size and the V and J genes are those of that table, whereas D and trimming came from the DNA. The sample table shows about 110,000 clones, and approximately 85% are seen once. The ten largest clones add up to 3% to 3.5% of the sample.

The sample taken for sequencing was PBMCs. The source of this sequence is a woman under 30 in good health and CMV-seronegative. The chain is assembled from TRBV27 and TRBJ1-5, and perhaps TRBD1 as D gene, on 5 matching bases. The DNA reads TGTGCCAGCAGTCCACGACAGATCAATCAGCCCCAGCATTTT. It encodes CASSPRQINQPQHF.